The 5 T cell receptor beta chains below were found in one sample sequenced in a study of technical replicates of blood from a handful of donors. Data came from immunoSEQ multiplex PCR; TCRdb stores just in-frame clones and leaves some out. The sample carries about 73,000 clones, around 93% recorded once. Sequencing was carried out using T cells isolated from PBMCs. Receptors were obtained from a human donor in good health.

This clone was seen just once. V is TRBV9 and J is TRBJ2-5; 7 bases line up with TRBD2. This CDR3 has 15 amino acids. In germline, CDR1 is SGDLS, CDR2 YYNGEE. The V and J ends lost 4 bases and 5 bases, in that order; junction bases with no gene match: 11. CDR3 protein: CASSTSGAQPETQYF. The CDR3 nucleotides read TGTGCCAGCAGCACGAGCGGGGCCCAGCCGGAGACCCAGTACTTC.

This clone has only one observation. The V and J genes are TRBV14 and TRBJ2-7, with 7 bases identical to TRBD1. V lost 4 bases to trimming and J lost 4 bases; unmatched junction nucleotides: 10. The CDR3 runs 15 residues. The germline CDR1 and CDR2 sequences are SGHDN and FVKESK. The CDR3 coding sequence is TGTGCCAGCAGCCGCGGCGGCAGGGGGTGGTACGAGCAGTACTTC. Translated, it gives CASSRGGRGWYEQYF.

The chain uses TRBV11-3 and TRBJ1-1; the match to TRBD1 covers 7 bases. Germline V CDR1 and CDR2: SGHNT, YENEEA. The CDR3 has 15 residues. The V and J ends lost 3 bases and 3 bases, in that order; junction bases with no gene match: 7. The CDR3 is CASSLAWQGDTEAFF. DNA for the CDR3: TGTGCCAGCAGCTTGGCGTGGCAGGGGGACACTGAAGCTTTCTTT.

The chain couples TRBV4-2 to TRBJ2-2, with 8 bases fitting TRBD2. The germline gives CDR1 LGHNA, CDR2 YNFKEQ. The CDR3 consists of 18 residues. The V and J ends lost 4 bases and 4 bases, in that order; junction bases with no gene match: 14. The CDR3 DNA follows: TGTGCCAGCAGCCTTACTAGCGGAGAGACGGCGGGCACCGGGGAGCTGTTTTTT. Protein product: CASSLTSGETAGTGELFF.

CDR3 residues: CASSYDRELHTEAFF. In DNA, the CDR3 is TGTGCCAGCAGTTATGACAGGGAACTGCACACTGAAGCTTTCTTT. The rearrangement links TRBV6-5 to TRBJ1-1, with 7 bases fitting TRBD1. CDR1 and CDR2 (germline): MNHEY, SVGAGI. The V and J ends lost 3 bases and 3 bases, in that order; junction bases with no gene match: 7. The CDR3 length is 15 residues.